These T cell receptor beta chains were read from a single sample in a study of blood T cell repertoires in COVID-19. The protocol was immunoSEQ multiplex PCR, while the TCRdb copy is restricted to in-frame clones and leaves out a portion. The table has a few hundred thousand clones, approximately 90% seen once. Specimen: peripheral blood. The receptors derive from a man younger than 40 with acute or convalescent COVID-19. Each CDR3 is given with its conserved first and last residue.

j_call v_call cdr3_aa
TRBJ2-3 TRBV6-4 CASSDSGQGTDTQYF
TRBJ1-4 TRBV30 CACRGSNEKLFF
TRBJ2-1 TRBV5-6 CASSVGPTTGDSYNEQFF
TRBJ2-1 TRBV10-3 CAISEWGGGEQFF
TRBJ2-7 TRBV5-5 CASSLDPSGRRGQYF
TRBJ1-4 TRBV29-1 CSVVSVVGEKLFF
TRBJ1-2 TRBV20-1 CSATIRYGYTF
TRBJ2-1 TRBV28 CASTLGTSEFYNEQFF
TRBJ1-1 TRBV18 CASSPPPTTSNTEAFF
TRBJ2-2 TRBV28 CASSSPRRGSNTGELFF
TRBJ2-3 TRBV10-3 CAIAGTSTDTQYF
TRBJ1-5 TRBV21-1 CASSKPRGVNGNQPQHF
TRBJ1-5 TRBV7-2 CASTLGYSGGSQPQHF
TRBJ1-1 TRBV7-3 CASSVGGRTNTEAFF
TRBJ1-1 TRBV10-2 CASSPQGNMNTEAFF
TRBJ2-1 TRBV28 CASIAGRVNEQFF
TRBJ2-3 TRBV18 CASSLQRGSTDTQYF
TRBJ2-4 TRBV16 CASSPISGKNIQYF
TRBJ2-1 TRBV6-5 CASTTRGASGNEQFF
TRBJ2-7 TRBV19 CASSTTGLVQFAYEQYF
TRBJ2-2 TRBV7-3 CASRPPGYGELFF
TRBJ1-2 TRBV30 CAWSVRGTHTF
TRBJ1-1 TRBV18 CASSPIDGEAFF
TRBJ2-2 TRBV4-1 CASSWTYTGELFF
TRBJ1-3 TRBV9 CASSVGGGDTIYF
TRBJ1-1 TRBV5-4 CASSLGDIYTEAFF
TRBJ2-1 TRBV25-1 CASSGWVRGGNEQFF
TRBJ2-7 TRBV14 CASSQETDRFLSSGEQYF
TRBJ2-1 TRBV7-2 CASSTDRAYEQFF
TRBJ1-2 TRBV5-8 CASSTRVAGSYGYTF
TRBJ2-7 TRBV20-1 CSASKDRGRREQYF
TRBJ2-1 TRBV7-3 CASSSTSGRAPYNEQFF
TRBJ2-7 TRBV14 CASSQGPTSSYEQYF
TRBJ1-5 TRBV10-2 CASRYGQGNQPQHF
TRBJ1-4 TRBV14 CASSLWTGINEKLFF
TRBJ1-4 TRBV15 CATTRGAVREKLFF
TRBJ2-1 TRBV28 CASQGYSEQFF
TRBJ1-1 TRBV21-1 CAHGGGYAFF
TRBJ1-1 TRBV6-4 CASRQTQNTEAFF
TRBJ2-3 TRBV3-1/TRBV3-2 CASSQETSGATDTQYF
TRBJ2-1 TRBV30 CAWSVLAGVSGEQFF
TRBJ2-4 TRBV28 CASSFPGGVENIQYF
TRBJ1-1 TRBV5-1 CASSARAGYKINTEAFF
TRBJ1-2 TRBV7-2 CASSSQGARGKPYGYTF
TRBJ1-5 TRBV3-1/TRBV3-2 CASSQHRDNQPQHF
TRBJ1-1 TRBV3-1/TRBV3-2 CASSQDSTVNTEAFF
TRBJ1-5 TRBV10-3 CAISDRADGSNQPQHF
TRBJ2-1 TRBV19 CASSSRSHEQFF